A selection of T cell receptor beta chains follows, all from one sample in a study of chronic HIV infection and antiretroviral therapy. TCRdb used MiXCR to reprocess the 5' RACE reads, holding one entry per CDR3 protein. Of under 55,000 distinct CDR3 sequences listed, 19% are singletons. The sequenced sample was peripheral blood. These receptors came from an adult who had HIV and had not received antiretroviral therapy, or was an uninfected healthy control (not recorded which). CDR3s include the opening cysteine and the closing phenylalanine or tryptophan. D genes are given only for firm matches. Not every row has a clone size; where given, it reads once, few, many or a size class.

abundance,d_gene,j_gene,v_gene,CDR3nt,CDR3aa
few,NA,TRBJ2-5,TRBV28,TGTGCCAGCAGGGGCGACCGGCCCTCATTCCAAGAGACCCAGTACTTC,CASRGDRPSFQETQYF
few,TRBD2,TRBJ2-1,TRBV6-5,TGTGCCAGCAGTTCCGTTTCGGGGGGAGGTTACAATGAGCAGTTCTTC,CASSSVSGGGYNEQFF
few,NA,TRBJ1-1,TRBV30,TGTGCCTGGAGTTCTGCCTCCTGGACTGAAGCTTTCTTT,CAWSSASWTEAFF
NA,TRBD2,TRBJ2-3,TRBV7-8,TGTGCCAGCAGCTTTTTCGGGGGGTGGGGAGATACGCAGTATTTT,CASSFFGGWGDTQYF
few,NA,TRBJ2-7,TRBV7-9,TGTGCCAGCAGCCCCGGGGCGGCCACCTACGAGCAGTACTTC,CASSPGAATYEQYF
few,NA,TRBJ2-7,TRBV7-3,TGTGCCAGCAGCTTTCTTGCAGGAACAGCCTACGAGCAGTACTTC,CASSFLAGTAYEQYF
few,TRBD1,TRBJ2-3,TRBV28,TGTGCCAGCAGTTTACCAGAGGGGGCCGGCACAGATACGCAGTATTTT,CASSLPEGAGTDTQYF
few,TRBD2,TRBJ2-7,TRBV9,TGTGCCAGCAGAATCACCATCCTAGCGGGAGTACACGAGCAGTACTTC,CASRITILAGVHEQYF
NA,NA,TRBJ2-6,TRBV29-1,TGCAGCGTGATGACCATAACGGGGGGGGCCAACGTCCTGACTTTC,CSVMTITGGANVLTF
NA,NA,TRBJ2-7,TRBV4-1,TGCGCCAGCAGCCAAGAGGGCGGACTTAGCTACGAGCAGTACTTC,CASSQEGGLSYEQYF
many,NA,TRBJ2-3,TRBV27,TGTGCCAGCAGTTTAGGGAACACAGATACGCAGTATTTT,CASSLGNTDTQYF
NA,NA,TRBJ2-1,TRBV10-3,TGTGCCATCAGCCAGACTAGCTACAATGAGCAGTTCTTC,CAISQTSYNEQFF
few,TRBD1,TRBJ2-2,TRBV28,TGTGCCAGCAGTCTCACAGGGGGCTGGAACACCGGGGAGCTGTTTTTT,CASSLTGGWNTGELFF
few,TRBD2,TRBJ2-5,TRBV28,TGTGCCAGCAGGCCCTTAGGGATTCGTAGCGGGAGGGTGAAGACCCAGTACTTC,CASRPLGIRSGRVKTQYF
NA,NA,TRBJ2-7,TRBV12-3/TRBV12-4,TGTGCCAGCAGTTTACAGGGAATGCACGAGCAGTACTTC,CASSLQGMHEQYF
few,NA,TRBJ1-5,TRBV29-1,TGCAGCGTTGTCCAGGGAGGGAATCAGCCCCAGCATTTT,CSVVQGGNQPQHF
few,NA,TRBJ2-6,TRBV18,TGTGCCAGCTCACCACTCCCAGGCTTTAGTGGGGCCAACGTCCTGACTTTC,CASSPLPGFSGANVLTF
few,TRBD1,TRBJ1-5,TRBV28,TGTGCCAGCAGTCTGACAGGGGGTGACAATCAGCCCCAGCATTTT,CASSLTGGDNQPQHF
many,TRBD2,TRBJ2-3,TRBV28,TGTGCCAGCAGTTTGACTAGCGGCACAGATACGCAGTATTTT,CASSLTSGTDTQYF
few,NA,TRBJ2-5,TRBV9,TGTGCCAGCAGCTACGGAGGGACCCAAGAGACCCAGTACTTC,CASSYGGTQETQYF
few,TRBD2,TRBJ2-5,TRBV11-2,TGTGCCACCCAGCCGTTACCGGGACTAGCGGGAGGAAGGGAAGAGACCCAGTACTTC,CATQPLPGLAGGREETQYF
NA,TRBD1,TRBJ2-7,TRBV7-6,TGTGCCAGCAGCTCGGGACAGGACTACGAGCAGTACTTC,CASSSGQDYEQYF
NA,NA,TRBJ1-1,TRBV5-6,TGTGCCAGCAGCTTTTCACCGAACACTGAAGCTTTCTTT,CASSFSPNTEAFF
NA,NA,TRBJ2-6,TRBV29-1,TGCAGCGTTAACACTGGGGCCAACGTCCTGACTTTC,CSVNTGANVLTF
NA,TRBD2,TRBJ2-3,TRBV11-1,TGTGCCAGCAGCTTGGGACTAGCGGGCAGCACAGATACGCAGTATTTT,CASSLGLAGSTDTQYF
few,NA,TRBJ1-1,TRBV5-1,TGCGCCAGCAGTCTTAACCAGGGGCCTGAAGCTTTCTTT,CASSLNQGPEAFF
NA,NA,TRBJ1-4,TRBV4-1,TGCGCCAGCAGCCGCGCGTGGTGGCAGGGAGGCGGGACTAATGAAAAACTGTTTTTT,CASSRAWWQGGGTNEKLFF
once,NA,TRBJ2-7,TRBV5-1,TGCGCCAGCAGCCAGTTCTACGAGCAGTACTTC,CASSQFYEQYF
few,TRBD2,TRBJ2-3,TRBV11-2,TGTGCCAGCAGCCCAGGGACTAGCGGTGGTTACACAGATACGCAGTATTTT,CASSPGTSGGYTDTQYF